One TCR beta chain is described in this entry. Its antigen is not known. Each donor who had ophthalmopathy showed moderate-to-severe activity, a CAS of ≥3, a NOSPECS of ≥4, and a duration under 3 months. The record originates from a study of Graves' ophthalmopathy and Graves' hyperthyroidism. General study points: Blood contained most expanded thyroid clonotypes exceeding 0.001 frequency. The model forecast ophthalmopathy progression, reaching roughly 65% sensitivity and approximately 72% specificity. Sensitivity of about 90% and specificity of approximately 76% were achieved when a 13-signature model separated ophthalmopathy from stable hyperthyroidism.

CDR1 is LNHNV and CDR2 is YYDKDF in the germline V gene (reference sequence). V shed 10 bases and J 6 bases; nucleotides not matched to a gene: 12. CDR3 length equals 13 residues. RNA served as the template for amplifying TCR beta CDR3 regions. HTBI primers primed a first-round RT-PCR, and a second-round multiplex PCR followed. TCRdb redid the calling of the multiplex PCR reads with MiXCR, one entry per CDR3 protein. The sample includes 650,000 to 900,000 distinct CDR3 sequences, roughly two fifths seen only once; the top ten take around 40%. The chain couples TRBV15 to TRBJ2-7; 7 nucleotides match TRBD2. This TCR was sampled from an adult man with Graves' ophthalmopathy. Sequencing used peripheral blood. This chain's CDR3 is CASLPGEGCEQYF. The CDR3 coding sequence is TGTGCCAGCCTCCCGGGGGAGGGCTGCGAGCAGTACTTC.